The rows below give T cell receptor beta chains drawn from one sample of a study of immune characterization of retroperitoneal liposarcoma. Using its own MiXCR run on the PCR reads, TCRdb lists one record per CDR3 protein. Of around 10,000 distinct CDR3 sequences detected, 45% to 50% appear once; the ten largest clones hold about 10%. Input material: tumor tissue. These receptors were taken from a female donor with retroperitoneal liposarcoma. The CDR3 runs from the conserved cysteine through the conserved F or W. A D gene is named only where the DNA matches it firmly. Some rows have no size entry. The others give once, few or many, or a class for an expanded clone.

size: -; V: TRBV10-3; D: TRBD2; J: TRBJ2-3; CDR3: CAISEGAGGVDTQYF; DNA: TGTGCCATCAGTGAGGGAGCGGGAGGGGTAGATACGCAGTATTTT
size: -; V: TRBV6-1; D: TRBD2; J: TRBJ2-5; CDR3: CASSYSDYVASGRAVETQYF; DNA: TGTGCCAGCAGTTATTCTGACTACGTGGCTAGCGGGAGGGCCGTAGAGACCCAGTACTTC
size: -; V: TRBV11-3; D: -; J: TRBJ2-7; CDR3: CASSLRVGATTYNEQYF; DNA: TGTGCCAGCAGCCTTCGCGTCGGGGCTACTACCTACAATGAGCAGTACTTC
size: -; V: TRBV7-3; D: -; J: TRBJ1-2; CDR3: CASPSGWAGWYGYTF; DNA: TGTGCCAGCCCCTCGGGATGGGCAGGGTGGTATGGCTACACCTTC
size: -; V: TRBV27; D: TRBD2; J: TRBJ2-7; CDR3: CASSLSGTSGYFSSYEQYF; DNA: TGTGCCAGCAGTTTATCCGGGACTAGCGGGTACTTTAGCTCCTACGAGCAGTACTTC
size: -; V: TRBV19; D: -; J: TRBJ2-7; CDR3: CASSTSPGPYEQYF; DNA: TGTGCCAGTAGTACAAGCCCAGGACCCTACGAGCAGTACTTC
size: many; V: TRBV7-6; D: -; J: TRBJ2-2; CDR3: CASSLARTGTGELFF; DNA: TGTGCCAGCAGCTTAGCGCGGACGGGAACCGGGGAGCTGTTTTTT
size: -; V: TRBV7-2; D: -; J: TRBJ2-2; CDR3: CASSFSAELNTGELFF; DNA: TGTGCCAGCAGCTTTAGCGCAGAACTCAACACCGGGGAGCTGTTTTTT
size: -; V: TRBV7-8; D: TRBD1; J: TRBJ2-3; CDR3: CASSITTIDRAATDTQYF; DNA: TGTGCCAGCAGCATAACCACTATCGACAGGGCTGCCACAGATACGCAGTATTTT
size: many; V: TRBV11-3; D: -; J: TRBJ2-1; CDR3: CASSSSGSSYNEQFF; DNA: TGTGCCAGCAGCTCATCAGGGAGCTCCTACAATGAGCAGTTCTTC
size: -; V: TRBV12-3/TRBV12-4; D: TRBD2; J: TRBJ2-7; CDR3: CASSFTGTSDEQYF; DNA: TGTGCCAGCAGTTTCACAGGGACTAGCGATGAGCAGTACTTC
size: -; V: TRBV6-1; D: -; J: TRBJ2-5; CDR3: CASSALLETQYF; DNA: TGTGCCAGCAGTGCGCTACTAGAGACCCAGTACTTC
size: -; V: TRBV6-1; D: -; J: TRBJ2-2; CDR3: CASSEEEGQGAGELFF; DNA: TGTGCCAGCAGTGAGGAGGAGGGCCAGGGTGCCGGGGAGCTGTTTTTT
size: -; V: TRBV6-1; D: TRBD2; J: TRBJ2-7; CDR3: CASSATSGSTYEQYF; DNA: TGTGCCAGCAGTGCGACTAGCGGGAGTACGTACGAGCAGTACTTC
size: few; V: TRBV6-1; D: -; J: TRBJ2-6; CDR3: CASSKGHSGANVLTF; DNA: TGTGCCAGCAGTAAGGGACACTCTGGGGCCAACGTCCTGACTTTC
size: few; V: TRBV27; D: -; J: TRBJ2-1; CDR3: CASRNNQLEQFF; DNA: TGTGCCAGCAGAAACAATCAGTTAGAGCAGTTCTTC
size: -; V: TRBV11-3; D: TRBD2; J: TRBJ2-1; CDR3: CASSATPSSGKTNEQFF; DNA: TGTGCCAGCAGCGCCACCCCTAGTAGCGGGAAGACGAATGAGCAGTTCTTC
size: many; V: TRBV7-2; D: TRBD1; J: TRBJ2-2; CDR3: CASIHPTGGAGELFF; DNA: TGTGCCAGCATCCATCCGACAGGGGGCGCCGGGGAGCTGTTTTTT
size: -; V: TRBV6-8; D: TRBD1; J: TRBJ1-4; CDR3: CASSYRAGTGVNEKLFF; DNA: TGTGCCAGCAGTTACAGGGCCGGGACAGGGGTTAATGAAAAACTGTTTTTT
size: -; V: TRBV10-1; D: -; J: TRBJ2-5; CDR3: CASSESQGSETQYF; DNA: TGCGCCAGCAGTGAGTCCCAGGGGTCGGAGACCCAGTACTTC
size: -; V: TRBV27; D: -; J: TRBJ2-5; CDR3: CASSFASVGPTRGTQYF; DNA: TGTGCCAGCAGTTTCGCGTCAGTTGGCCCTACGAGAGGGACCCAGTACTTC
size: -; V: TRBV6-1; D: -; J: TRBJ1-4; CDR3: CASSEGGASTNEKLFF; DNA: TGTGCCAGCAGTGAAGGGGGGGCGTCAACTAATGAAAAACTGTTTTTT
size: -; V: TRBV6-1; D: -; J: TRBJ2-3; CDR3: CASSEKRDGADTQYF; DNA: TGTGCCAGCAGTGAAAAGAGGGATGGGGCAGATACGCAGTATTTT
size: few; V: TRBV6-1; D: TRBD1; J: TRBJ2-3; CDR3: CASRVRQGSDTQYF; DNA: TGTGCCAGCAGAGTGAGACAGGGATCAGATACGCAGTATTTT
size: few; V: TRBV7-6; D: -; J: TRBJ1-1; CDR3: CASSLEAVNTEAFF; DNA: TGTGCCAGCAGCTTAGAAGCGGTAAACACTGAAGCTTTCTTT
size: few; V: TRBV7-3; D: TRBD2; J: TRBJ2-1; CDR3: CASSSPGLAINEQFF; DNA: TGTGCCAGCAGTTCACCGGGACTAGCGATCAATGAGCAGTTCTTC
size: -; V: TRBV7-2; D: -; J: TRBJ2-1; CDR3: CTSSFTGEGPDEQFF; DNA: TGTACCAGCAGCTTTACGGGAGAGGGCCCCGACGAGCAGTTCTTC
size: -; V: TRBV28; D: TRBD2; J: TRBJ2-1; CDR3: CASSLSLGLGSFNEQFF; DNA: TGTGCCAGCAGTTTATCCTTGGGACTAGGATCTTTCAATGAGCAGTTCTTC
size: medium-sized; V: TRBV7-9; D: TRBD1; J: TRBJ2-7; CDR3: CASSLASDRGDEQYF; DNA: TGTGCCAGCAGCTTAGCATCCGACAGGGGGGACGAGCAGTACTTC
size: few; V: TRBV6-5; D: -; J: TRBJ2-1; CDR3: CASSYTGATVHNEQFF; DNA: TGTGCCAGCAGTTACACGGGGGCAACAGTACACAATGAGCAGTTCTTC
size: few; V: TRBV6-1; D: TRBD1; J: TRBJ1-2; CDR3: CASTDRGYGYTF; DNA: TGTGCCAGCACAGACAGGGGCTATGGCTACACCTTC
size: -; V: TRBV6-5; D: TRBD2; J: TRBJ2-3; CDR3: CASSYYGTNYGDTQYF; DNA: TGTGCCAGCAGTTATTACGGGACTAACTATGGGGATACGCAGTATTTT
size: -; V: TRBV10-2; D: -; J: TRBJ2-7; CDR3: CASSEMSTVSYEQYF; DNA: TGCGCCAGCAGTGAGATGTCGACGGTCTCCTACGAGCAGTACTTC
size: few; V: TRBV27; D: -; J: TRBJ2-5; CDR3: CASSLSPSSGTQYF; DNA: TGTGCCAGCAGTTTATCGCCTAGCTCGGGGACCCAGTACTTC
size: -; V: TRBV6-5; D: TRBD2; J: TRBJ2-1; CDR3: CASSSPGGVGREQFF; DNA: TGTGCCAGCAGTTCCCCGGGGGGAGTTGGGCGTGAGCAGTTCTTC
size: medium-sized; V: TRBV12-3/TRBV12-4; D: -; J: TRBJ2-1; CDR3: CASSVAGLSYEQFF; DNA: TGTGCCAGCAGCGTGGCTGGACTCTCCTACGAGCAGTTCTTC
size: few; V: TRBV7-8; D: -; J: TRBJ2-2; CDR3: CASSSTSSGGKTGELFF; DNA: TGTGCCAGCAGCTCAACCTCCTCCGGGGGAAAAACCGGGGAGCTGTTTTTT
size: -; V: TRBV6-5; D: TRBD2; J: TRBJ2-5; CDR3: CASSKGLAGEVTQYF; DNA: TGTGCCAGCAGCAAAGGGCTAGCGGGAGAGGTGACCCAGTACTTC
size: medium-sized; V: TRBV12-3/TRBV12-4; D: -; J: TRBJ2-5; CDR3: CASSLAPGAGGETQYF; DNA: TGTGCCAGCAGTTTAGCCCCCGGGGCCGGTGGAGAGACCCAGTACTTC
size: -; V: TRBV6-4; D: TRBD1; J: TRBJ1-2; CDR3: CASSDSGQGIGGYTF; DNA: TGTGCCAGCAGTGACTCCGGACAGGGAATAGGTGGCTACACCTTC
size: -; V: TRBV6-1; D: -; J: TRBJ2-3; CDR3: CASTSSGYSTDTQYF; DNA: TGTGCCAGCACCAGTAGCGGATATAGCACAGATACGCAGTATTTT
size: -; V: TRBV6-1; D: -; J: TRBJ2-3; CDR3: CASSEVFQVRADTQYF; DNA: TGTGCCAGCAGTGAAGTCTTCCAGGTTAGGGCAGATACGCAGTATTTT
size: few; V: TRBV27; D: TRBD1; J: TRBJ1-1; CDR3: CASSHGTVNTEAFF; DNA: TGTGCCAGCAGCCACGGGACAGTAAACACTGAAGCTTTCTTT
size: -; V: TRBV27; D: -; J: TRBJ1-1; CDR3: CASSLAGTNTEAFF; DNA: TGTGCCAGCAGTTTGGCAGGGACGAACACTGAAGCTTTCTTT
size: -; V: TRBV12-3/TRBV12-4; D: TRBD2; J: TRBJ2-3; CDR3: CASSPWTRDGTQYF; DNA: TGTGCCAGCAGCCCATGGACTAGGGACGGCACGCAGTATTTT
size: few; V: TRBV10-3; D: TRBD2; J: TRBJ2-1; CDR3: CAINGEGYNEQFF; DNA: TGTGCCATCAACGGGGAGGGCTACAATGAGCAGTTCTTC
size: -; V: TRBV10-3; D: -; J: TRBJ2-5; CDR3: CAIRETVSYNEQYF; DNA: TGTGCCATCAGGGAGACAGTTTCCTACAATGAGCAGTACTTC
size: few; V: TRBV6-1; D: -; J: TRBJ1-1; CDR3: CASRRGENTEAFF; DNA: TGTGCCAGCAGGCGAGGGGAGAACACTGAAGCTTTCTTT
size: -; V: TRBV6-1; D: TRBD1; J: TRBJ2-1; CDR3: CASREQGASYNEQFF; DNA: TGTGCCAGCAGGGAGCAGGGGGCCTCCTACAATGAGCAGTTCTTC
size: many; V: TRBV6-1; D: -; J: TRBJ2-7; CDR3: CALLRTGTYEQYF; DNA: TGTGCTTTACTACGGACGGGTACCTACGAGCAGTACTTC
size: few; V: TRBV7-8; D: TRBD1; J: TRBJ2-1; CDR3: CASSSIFPGTVQETQFF; DNA: TGTGCCAGCAGCTCGATATTCCCCGGGACAGTCCAAGAGACCCAGTTCTTC